The T cell receptor (beta chain) under discussion was sequenced for a study of T cell changes during pregnancy in multiple sclerosis. Generated by immunoSEQ multiplex PCR, the TCRdb table keeps only in-frame clones and is missing some. Among 90,000 to 120,000 clones listed, approximately 93% were seen once. In germline, CDR1 is SGHNT, CDR2 YYREEE (reference sequence). V was pared by 1 base and J by 5 bases, with 9 bases between. The CDR3 is made up of 14 amino acids. The sequencing here drew on peripheral blood, taken after pregnancy. The sequence derives from a female donor with multiple sclerosis, enrolled in a pregnancy study. The rearrangement links TRBV5-4 to TRBJ1-4; D remains ambiguous. CDR3 sequence (DNA): TGTGCCAGCAGCTTGCAGGATTCAAATGAAAAACTGTTTTTT. This encodes CASSLQDSNEKLFF.